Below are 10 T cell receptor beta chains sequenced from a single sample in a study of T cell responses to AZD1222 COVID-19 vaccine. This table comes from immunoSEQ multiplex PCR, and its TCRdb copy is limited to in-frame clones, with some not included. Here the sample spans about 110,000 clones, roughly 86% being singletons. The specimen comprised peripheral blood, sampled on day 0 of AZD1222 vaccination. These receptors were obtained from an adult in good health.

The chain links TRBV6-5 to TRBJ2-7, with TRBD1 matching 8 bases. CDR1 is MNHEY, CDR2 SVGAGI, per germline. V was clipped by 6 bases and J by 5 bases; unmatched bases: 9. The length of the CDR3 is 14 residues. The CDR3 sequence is CASSLDRGSNEQYF. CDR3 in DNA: TGTGCCAGCAGCCTAGACAGGGGAAGTAACGAGCAGTACTTC.

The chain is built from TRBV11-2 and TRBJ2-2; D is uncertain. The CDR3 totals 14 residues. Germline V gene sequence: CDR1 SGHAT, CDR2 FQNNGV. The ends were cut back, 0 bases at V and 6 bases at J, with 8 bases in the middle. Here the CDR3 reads CASSLDPQAGELFF. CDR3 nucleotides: TGTGCCAGCAGCTTAGATCCCCAGGCCGGGGAGCTGTTTTTT.

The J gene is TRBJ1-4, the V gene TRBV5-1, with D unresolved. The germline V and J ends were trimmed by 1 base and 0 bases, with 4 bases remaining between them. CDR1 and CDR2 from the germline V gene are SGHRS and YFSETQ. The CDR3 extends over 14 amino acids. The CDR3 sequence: CASSLYATNEKLFF. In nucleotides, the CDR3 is TGCGCCAGCAGCTTGTACGCAACTAATGAAAAACTGTTTTTT.

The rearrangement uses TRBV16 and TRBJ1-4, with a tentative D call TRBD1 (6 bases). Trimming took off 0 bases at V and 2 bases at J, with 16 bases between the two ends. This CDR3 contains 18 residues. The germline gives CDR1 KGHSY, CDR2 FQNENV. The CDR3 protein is CASSQSMGQRATNEKLFF. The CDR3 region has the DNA TGTGCCAGCAGCCAATCGATGGGACAACGGGCCACTAATGAAAAACTGTTTTTT.

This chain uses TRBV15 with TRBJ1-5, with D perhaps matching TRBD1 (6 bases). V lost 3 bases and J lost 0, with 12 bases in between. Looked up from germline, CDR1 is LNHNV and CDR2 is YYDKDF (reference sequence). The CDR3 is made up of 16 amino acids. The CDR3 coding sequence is TGTGCCACCAGCAGTGAACTAGGGGGTAGCAATCAGCCCCAGCATTTT. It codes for CATSSELGGSNQPQHF.

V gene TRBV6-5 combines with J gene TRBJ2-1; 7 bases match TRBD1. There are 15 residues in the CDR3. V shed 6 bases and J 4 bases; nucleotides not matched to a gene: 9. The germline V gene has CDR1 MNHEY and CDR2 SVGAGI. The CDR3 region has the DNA TGTGCCAGCAGACCTCAGGGGGTGACGTACAATGAGCAGTTCTTC. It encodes CASRPQGVTYNEQFF.

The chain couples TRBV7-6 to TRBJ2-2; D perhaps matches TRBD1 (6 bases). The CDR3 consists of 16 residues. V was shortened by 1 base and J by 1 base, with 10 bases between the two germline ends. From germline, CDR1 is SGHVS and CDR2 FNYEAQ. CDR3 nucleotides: TGTGCCAGCAGCTTAGTCTCCAGGGGGAACACCGGGGAGCTGTTTTTT. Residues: CASSLVSRGNTGELFF.

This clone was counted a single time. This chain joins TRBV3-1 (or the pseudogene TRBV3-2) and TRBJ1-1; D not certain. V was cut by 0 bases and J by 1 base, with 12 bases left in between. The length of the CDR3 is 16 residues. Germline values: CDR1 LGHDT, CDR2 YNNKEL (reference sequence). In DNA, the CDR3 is TGTGCCAGCAGCCAAGACAGTCGGGGAGGGAACACTGAAGCTTTCTTT. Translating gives CASSQDSRGGNTEAFF.

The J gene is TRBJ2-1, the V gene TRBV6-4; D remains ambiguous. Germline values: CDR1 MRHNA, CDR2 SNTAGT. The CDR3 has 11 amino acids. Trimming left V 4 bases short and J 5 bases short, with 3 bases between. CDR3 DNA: TGTGCCAGCAGTGCTGACAATGAGCAGTTCTTC. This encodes CASSADNEQFF.

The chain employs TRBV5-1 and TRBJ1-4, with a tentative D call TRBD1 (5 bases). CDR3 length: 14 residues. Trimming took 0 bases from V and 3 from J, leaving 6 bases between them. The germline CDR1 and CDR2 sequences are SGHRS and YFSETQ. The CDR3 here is CASSLGQSNEKLFF. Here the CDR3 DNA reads TGCGCCAGCAGCTTGGGACAGTCTAATGAAAAACTGTTTTTT.